Each of the 22 T cell receptor beta chains below was sequenced from the same sample in a study of cytomegalovirus exposure and HLA in healthy donors. It was with 60 Vbeta and 13 Jbeta primers that the PCR ran. Sequencing was performed with immunoSEQ multiplex PCR; in TCRdb, only in-frame clones are kept and a portion is missing. The data contain around 130,000 clones, 65% to 80% of them singletons. The specimen sequenced was PBMCs. The source of these receptors is a human donor in good health.

The CDR3 sequence is CASRVTLAGGLGEQYF. The CDR3 DNA reads as TGTGCCAGCAGGGTCACTTTAGCGGGGGGGCTTGGTGAGCAGTACTTC. This sequence joins TRBV28 and TRBJ2-7; the match to TRBD2 covers 11 bases. Germline loops: CDR1 MDHEN, CDR2 SYDVKM. The CDR3 is 16 amino acids. With 6 bases clipped from V and 7 bases from J, the junction kept 14 bases outside the gene matches.

The rearrangement joins TRBV2 to TRBJ1-2; a possible D gene is TRBD1 (5 bases). The CDR3 extends over 13 amino acids. V gave up 6 bases and J gave up 4 bases, with 12 bases separating them. Germline V gives CDR1 SNHLY, CDR2 FYNNEI. This CDR3 reads CASSLDGGYGYTF. Written as DNA, the CDR3 is TGTGCCAGCAGCCTCGACGGGGGCTATGGCTACACCTTC.

The chain has TRBV6-5 and TRBJ2-7; D is possibly TRBD2 (7 bases). V lost 2 bases, J lost 2 bases, and 10 bases lay in between. There are 14 residues in the CDR3. Germline V CDR1 and CDR2: MNHEY, SVGAGI. CDR3 sequence reads: CASSYRGATYEQYF. The DNA of the CDR3 is TGTGCCAGCAGTTACCGGGGGGCAACCTACGAGCAGTACTTC.

This clone was picked up one time. The rearrangement uses TRBV9 and TRBJ1-1; D perhaps matches TRBD1 (5 bases). Trimming cost V 1 base and J 2 bases, with 12 bases left between them. CDR3 length: 15 residues. Germline CDR1 reads SGDLS; CDR2 reads YYNGEE. The CDR3 protein is CASSVSSGGNTEAFF. In DNA form, the CDR3 reads TGTGCCAGCAGCGTATCCTCGGGGGGTAACACTGAAGCTTTCTTT.

The V and J genes are TRBV28 and TRBJ2-5; D may be TRBD1 (6 bases). This CDR3 region has 14 residues. V was cut by 1 base and J by 0 bases, with 6 bases left in between. CDR1 is MDHEN, CDR2 SYDVKM, per germline. The CDR3 is CASSLSGDQETQYF. CDR3 bases: TGTGCCAGCAGTTTATCAGGGGACCAAGAGACCCAGTACTTC.

The J gene is TRBJ2-1, the V gene TRBV10-3, with D possibly matching TRBD1 (5 bases). V shed 7 bases and J shed 7 bases, with 8 bases lying between them. This CDR3 region has 11 residues. The germline V gene encodes CDR1 ENHRY and CDR2 SYGVKD. This chain's CDR3 is CAITQGNEQFF. CDR3 in DNA: TGTGCCATCACCCAGGGTAATGAGCAGTTCTTC.

V usage is TRBV5-6 and J usage is TRBJ2-7, with D maybe TRBD2 (5 bases). Germline assignment: CDR1 SGHDT and CDR2 YYEEEE. The ends were cut back, 2 bases at V and 2 bases at J, with 11 bases in the middle. The CDR3 contains 14 residues. CDR3 in DNA: TGTGCCAGCAGCTTAGCGGTGATGACCTACGAGCAGTACTTC. Protein: CASSLAVMTYEQYF.

The chain has TRBV10-2 and TRBJ2-1, with TRBD2 as a possible D gene (5 bases). Germline-derived CDR1 and CDR2 are WSHSY and SAAADI. Trimming took 1 base from V and 0 from J, leaving 13 bases between them. The CDR3 is 17 amino acids. DNA for the CDR3: TGCGCCAGCAGTGAGTTGGGAGCGGCCCTCTCCTACAATGAGCAGTTCTTC. It specifies CASSELGAALSYNEQFF.

This chain joins TRBV7-2 and TRBJ2-1; possibly TRBD2 for D (6 bases). CDR1 and CDR2 from the germline V gene are SGHTA and FQGNSA. The CDR3 covers 13 residues. Trimming cost V 5 bases and J 8 bases, with 13 bases left between them. The CDR3 loop is CASSQPPGDEQFF. The CDR3 region has the DNA TGTGCCAGCAGCCAACCCCCGGGAGATGAGCAGTTCTTC.

In its sample, this clone was seen once. The V and J genes are TRBV19 and TRBJ2-5; D remains ambiguous. The CDR3 is 15 amino acids. Per germline, CDR1 LNHDA and CDR2 SQIVND (reference sequence). The V and J ends lost 1 base and 2 bases respectively, with 11 bases between them. CDR3 sequence (DNA): TGTGCCAGTAGTATAGTAGGCAGAGGACAAGAGACCCAGTACTTC. As protein: CASSIVGRGQETQYF.

J is TRBJ2-5 and V is TRBV4-2; TRBD2 agrees at 7 bases. The V segment lost 0 bases and the J segment 1 base; nucleotides outside the gene matches: 11. From germline, CDR1 is LGHNA and CDR2 YNFKEQ. The CDR3 is 18 amino acids. CDR3 in DNA: TGTGCCAGCAGCCAAGATCTCCCGGGCGGGGGTATCCAAGAGACCCAGTACTTC. Residues: CASSQDLPGGGIQETQYF.

This chain joins TRBV5-1 and TRBJ2-7; 12 nucleotides align to TRBD1. Germline lookup yields CDR1 SGHRS and CDR2 YFSETQ. CDR3 length: 15 amino acids. V dropped 4 bases and J dropped 5; count of bases not matched to a gene: 7. In nucleotides, the CDR3 is TGCGCCAGCAGCGGGGACAGGGGGCCCCCCAACGAGCAGTACTTC. Protein: CASSGDRGPPNEQYF.

This rearrangement joins TRBV11-2 to TRBJ2-7, with 8 bases that match TRBD2. This CDR3 spans 15 amino acids. CDR1 and CDR2 (germline): SGHAT, FQNNGV. The J segment lost 2 bases and the V segment lost 3 bases, leaving 6 bases of the junction unmatched. The CDR3 sequence is CASSFRGGNPYEQYF. The CDR3, as DNA: TGTGCCAGCAGCTTCCGGGGGGGTAACCCCTACGAGCAGTACTTC.

The gene calls are TRBV5-8 and TRBJ1-5; D gene ambiguous. Germline CDR1 is SGHTS and CDR2 is YDEGEE. Trimming took 3 bases from V and 5 from J, leaving 6 bases between them. This CDR3 region has 12 residues. CDR3: CASSSGYQPQHF. The CDR3 coding sequence is TGTGCCAGCAGCTCAGGATATCAGCCCCAGCATTTT.

The chain recombines TRBV7-2 with TRBJ2-2; 8 bases line up with TRBD2. The length of the CDR3 is 14 residues. Germline-derived CDR1 and CDR2 are SGHTA and FQGNSA. V trimming: 8 bases; J trimming: 5 bases; junction bases outside the gene matches: 7. In DNA, the CDR3 is TGTGCCAGCTCCGGGGGGGCGTATACCGGGGAGCTGTTTTTT. It codes for CASSGGAYTGELFF.

In its sample, this clone was seen a few times. The chain links TRBV9 to TRBJ1-5; D is ambiguous. The CDR3 runs 13 residues. Germline V CDR1 and CDR2: SGDLS, YYNGEE. The V gene lost 4 bases and the J gene lost 5 bases, with 10 bases spanning the gap. The CDR3 sequence: CASSPSGDQPQHF. As DNA, the CDR3 is TGTGCCAGCAGCCCTAGCGGTGATCAGCCCCAGCATTTT.

This chain links TRBV5-4 with TRBJ1-6; D gene unclear. This CDR3 has 15 amino acids. With 1 base removed from V and 0 bases from J, the gap between germline ends came to 5 bases. Germline-derived CDR1 and CDR2 are SGHNT and YYREEE (reference sequence). This chain's CDR3 is CASSLQVSYNSPLHF. The CDR3 region has the DNA TGTGCCAGCAGCTTGCAGGTCTCCTATAATTCACCCCTCCACTTT.

This rearrangement joins TRBV14 to TRBJ1-6; no firm D call. The germline V gene encodes CDR1 SGHDN and CDR2 FVKESK. Trimming stripped 4 bases from V and 9 bases from J, with 19 bases between. This CDR3 has 16 amino acids. This CDR3 reads CASSLCAGGIGSPLHF. For the CDR3, the DNA is TGTGCCAGCAGCCTCTGCGCCGGAGGTATCGGTTCACCCCTCCACTTT. The variable domain in full, completed from reference TRBV14 and TRBJ1-6, reads EAGVTQFPSHSVIEKGQTVTLRCDPISGHDNLYWYRRVMGKEIKFLLHFVKESKQDESGMPNNRFLAERTGGTYSTLKVQPAELEDSGVYFCASSLCAGGIGSPLHFGNGTRLTVT.

This clone showed up just a few times. The chain couples TRBV19 to TRBJ1-1; D gene uncertain. The length of the CDR3 is 15 residues. V was trimmed by 7 bases and J by 0 bases, leaving 15 bases between them. Germline values: CDR1 LNHDA, CDR2 SQIVND (reference sequence). CDR3 loop: CASTPLFGVNTEAFF. The CDR3 DNA reads TGTGCCAGTACCCCTTTATTCGGGGTGAACACTGAAGCTTTCTTT.

This clone has more than one count but fewer than ten. Additional DNA sequences in this sample encode the identical CDR3. The chain combines TRBV5-1 with TRBJ2-5; the D is unclear. Germline loops: CDR1 SGHRS, CDR2 YFSETQ. V dropped 4 bases and J dropped 3 bases, with 4 bases sitting between them. The CDR3 consists of 11 residues. The CDR3 loop is CASSREETQYF. The CDR3 coding sequence is TGCGCCAGCAGCCGGGAAGAGACCCAGTACTTC.

V gene TRBV28 combines with J gene TRBJ2-3; no clear D. The CDR3 is 14 residues long. Trimming removed 2 bases at V and 2 bases at J, with 8 bases between. Germline V gives CDR1 MDHEN, CDR2 SYDVKM. CDR3 protein: CASSLTINTDTQYF. In DNA form, the CDR3 reads TGTGCCAGCAGTTTAACTATTAACACAGATACGCAGTATTTT.

This clone appeared once. V is TRBV5-1 and J is TRBJ2-1, with D unclear. V lost 5 bases and J 8 bases, leaving 11 bases between the germline ends. CDR3 length: 12 amino acids. The germline CDR1 and CDR2 sequences are SGHRS and YFSETQ. The CDR3 DNA is TGCGCCAGCAGTCACCAGGCCCATGAGCAGTTCTTC. This codes for CASSHQAHEQFF.